The 32 T cell receptor beta chains presented below share a single source sample, sequenced in a study of shared clonotypes between healthy human individuals. Assay used: immunoSEQ multiplex PCR; TCRdb lists only in-frame clones, some missing. This sample carries more than 2,000,000 clones, 85% to 95% of them seen once, and the ten largest clones take 0.35% to 0.5%. The source material was naive CD4+ T cells from PBMCs. This sample's subset: CD45RA+ positively selected. All receptors derive from a man aged 18 to 35 in good health. Some clones in this sample may be carry-over from other donors' samples.

This chain joins TRBV18 and TRBJ1-1; tentative D call: TRBD1 (6 bases). The CDR3 contains 15 residues. Germline V lookup: CDR1 KGHSH, CDR2 LQKENI. The germline V and J ends were trimmed by 6 bases and 4 bases, with 18 bases remaining between them. In nucleotides, the CDR3 is TGTGCCAGCTCGAAAACAGGGTTGCGGGGCACTGAAGCTTTCTTT. Its translation: CASSKTGLRGTEAFF.

This chain links TRBV20-1 with TRBJ2-5; D gene ambiguous. The CDR3 totals 10 residues. The germline CDR1 and CDR2 sequences are DFQATT and SNEGSKA (reference sequence). Deletions cut 6 bases from V and 1 base from J, with 3 bases between. The CDR3 sequence: CSAAQETQYF. The CDR3 coding sequence is TGCAGTGCCGCCCAAGAGACCCAGTACTTC.

The chain employs TRBV29-1 and TRBJ2-5; D call uncertain. This CDR3 contains 16 residues. Germline V gives CDR1 SQVTM, CDR2 ANQGSEA. Trimming stripped 3 bases from V and 0 bases from J, with 17 bases between. The CDR3: CSVEGLGIWDQETQYF. Here the CDR3 DNA reads TGCAGCGTTGAGGGCCTTGGGATTTGGGACCAAGAGACCCAGTACTTC.

In regard to this clone: Other nucleotide sequences from this sample produce the same CDR3. The CDR3 here is CASTSAETQYF. In nucleotides, the CDR3 is TGTGCCAGCACGTCCGCAGAGACCCAGTACTTC. The chain employs TRBV6-5 and TRBJ2-5; no reliable D call. From germline, CDR1 is MNHEY and CDR2 SVGAGI. The CDR3 totals 11 residues. Trimming cost V 7 bases and J 4 bases, with 7 bases left between them.

This chain connects TRBV7-9 to TRBJ2-1, with TRBD2 matching over 8 bases. CDR1 and CDR2 (germline): SEHNR, FQNEAQ (reference sequence). The CDR3 loop spans 15 amino acids. The V and J ends lost 6 bases and 1 base, in that order; junction bases with no gene match: 5. CDR3 sequence: CASSQAGVSYNEQFF. The CDR3 nucleotides read TGTGCCAGCAGTCAAGCGGGAGTGTCCTACAATGAGCAGTTCTTC.

This sequence joins TRBV6-5 and TRBJ2-1; D call uncertain. CDR1 and CDR2 from the germline V gene are MNHEY and SVGAGI. The CDR3 sequence is 16 residues long. V was pared by 0 bases and J by 1 base, with 10 bases between. The CDR3 here is CASSYSYAKSYNEQFF. CDR3 DNA: TGTGCCAGCAGTTACTCGTACGCCAAGTCCTACAATGAGCAGTTCTTC.

The chain has TRBV9 and TRBJ2-1; 7 bases align to TRBD2. CDR3 length: 17 amino acids. The germline gives CDR1 SGDLS, CDR2 YYNGEE. V shed 0 bases and J 4 bases; nucleotides not matched to a gene: 10. The CDR3 nucleotides are TGTGCCAGCAGCGTAGATCTCGGGCTAGCGGTATACAATGAGCAGTTCTTC. It codes for CASSVDLGLAVYNEQFF.

The chain uses TRBV27 and TRBJ1-6; 10 bases line up with TRBD1. V dropped 7 bases and J dropped 10; count of bases not matched to a gene: 7. CDR1 is MNHEY, CDR2 SMNVEV, per germline (reference sequence). The CDR3 is made up of 14 amino acids. CDR3 in amino acids: CASTLGTGVSPLHF. CDR3 bases: TGTGCCAGCACCCTCGGGACAGGGGTCTCACCCCTCCACTTT.

The chain recombines TRBV2 with TRBJ2-1; 12 nucleotides align to TRBD1. The germline CDR1 and CDR2 sequences are SNHLY and FYNNEI. J gave up 9 bases and V 2 bases, and 5 bases lay outside the gene matches. CDR3 length: 15 residues. The CDR3 DNA sequence: TGTGCCAGCAGTGAACTCGGGACAGGGGGCACTGAGCAGTTCTTC. It translates to CASSELGTGGTEQFF.

In nucleotides, the CDR3 is TGTGCCAGCAGCACGGGGAACTCGGGCAATGAGCAGTTCTTC. The encoded protein is CASSTGNSGNEQFF. This chain joins TRBV21-1 and TRBJ2-1; TRBD2, as called in the table, went unchecked against the DNA. TRBV21-1 is termed a pseudogene. The CDR3 is 14 amino acids.

The chain is built from TRBV7-8 and TRBJ2-2; D gene unclear. The CDR3 totals 11 residues. Germline lookup yields CDR1 SGHVS and CDR2 FQNEAQ. The V gene lost 3 bases and the J gene lost 6 bases, with 2 bases spanning the gap. CDR3 in DNA: TGTGCCAGCAGCTTCCCCGGGGAGCTGTTTTTT. Translation gives CASSFPGELFF.

In DNA form, the CDR3 reads TGTGCCAGCAGCCCGATGTTGTCCAGCGGGTCAAGCACAGATACGCAGTATTTT. Encoded protein: CASSPMLSSGSSTDTQYF. The chain has TRBV5-4 and TRBJ2-3, with D perhaps TRBD2 (6 bases). Germline V gene lookup returns CDR1 SGHNT and CDR2 YYREEE (reference sequence). The V end was cut by 4 bases, the J end by 0 bases, with 21 bases between. The CDR3 loop spans 18 amino acids.

This clone was seen once. The rearrangement joins TRBV28 to TRBJ2-7, with a possible D match to TRBD2 (6 bases). Germline V lookup: CDR1 MDHEN, CDR2 SYDVKM. Trimming shortened V by 8 bases and J by 1 base, and 18 bases separated the two germline ends. This CDR3 is built from 15 residues. The CDR3 region has the DNA TGTGCCAGCTCCGCCTCGAACCGGGGGTCCTACGAGCAGTACTTC. It is translated as CASSASNRGSYEQYF.

This sequence joins TRBV4-1 and TRBJ2-5; a weak D match, TRBD1 (6 bases). CDR1 is MGHRA, CDR2 YSYEKL, per germline. The length of the CDR3 is 12 residues. V dropped 5 bases and J dropped 5 bases, with 9 bases sitting between them. The CDR3 is CASSERGETQYF. The CDR3 DNA reads as TGCGCCAGCAGCGAGAGGGGGGAGACCCAGTACTTC.

The chain carries TRBV7-9 and TRBJ2-5; the D gene is possibly TRBD2 (5 bases). V gave up 0 bases and J gave up 2 bases, with 7 bases separating them. The CDR3 runs 14 residues. Germline CDR1 reads SEHNR; CDR2 reads FQNEAQ (reference sequence). For the CDR3, the DNA is TGTGCCAGCAGCTTAGCTCGGGATCAAGAGACCCAGTACTTC. Protein product: CASSLARDQETQYF.

V and J are TRBV6-1 and TRBJ2-7; the match to TRBD1 covers 9 bases. CDR1 and CDR2 (germline): MNHNS, SASEGT. This CDR3 has 14 residues. V was pared by 5 bases and J by 3 bases, with 5 bases of the junction left unmatched. The CDR3 region has the DNA TGTGCCAGCAGTAAGCCGGGACAGGGCTACGAGCAGTACTTC. Its protein product is CASSKPGQGYEQYF.

This chain connects TRBV28 to TRBJ2-7; 7 positions agree with TRBD1. The V and J ends lost 6 bases and 2 bases, in that order; junction bases with no gene match: 7. The germline V gene has CDR1 MDHEN and CDR2 SYDVKM. The CDR3 spans 14 residues. CDR3 sequence (DNA): TGTGCCAGCAGAAAACAGGGGCAGACCTACGAGCAGTACTTC. It is translated as CASRKQGQTYEQYF.

V and J are TRBV28 and TRBJ2-3; D remains unclear. Trimming pared 6 bases from V and 12 bases from J, leaving 16 bases between. Germline V gene sequence: CDR1 MDHEN, CDR2 SYDVKM. This CDR3 spans 12 amino acids. The CDR3 here is CASRPGNTPQYF. The DNA for the CDR3 is TGTGCCAGCAGACCCGGTAATACTCCCCAGTATTTT.

In its sample, this clone was seen once. This chain connects TRBV5-1 to TRBJ2-2; D may be TRBD2 (6 bases). Between the trimmed V and J ends, which lost 1 base and 7 bases, there was a span of 17 bases. CDR1 and CDR2 from the germline V gene are SGHRS and YFSETQ. This CDR3 has 16 residues. For the CDR3, the DNA is TGCGCCAGCAGCTTGCAGTCGCGGGGCGGCTACGGGGAGCTGTTTTTT. Translated: CASSLQSRGGYGELFF.

With regard to this clone: Other nucleotide sequences from this sample produce the same CDR3. The rearrangement uses TRBV5-1 and TRBJ2-1, with a weak D call TRBD1 (6 bases). Germline lookup yields CDR1 SGHRS and CDR2 YFSETQ. The CDR3 runs to 16 residues. V was pared by 1 base and J by 2 bases, with 13 bases between. CDR3 sequence (DNA): TGCGCCAGCAGCTTGACCGGGACAAGCGCCTACAATGAGCAGTTCTTC. This codes for CASSLTGTSAYNEQFF.

Notes on this clone: This specimen includes other DNA sequences encoding the same CDR3. The rearrangement joins TRBV7-8 to TRBJ1-1; D not resolved. V dropped 1 base and J dropped 1 base, with 7 bases sitting between them. In germline, CDR1 is SGHVS, CDR2 FQNEAQ. CDR3 length: 14 amino acids. The DNA for the CDR3 is TGTGCCAGCAGCTTAGTGGCAGGGAACACTGAAGCTTTCTTT. It specifies CASSLVAGNTEAFF. Variable domain in full (rest from reference TRBV7-8 and TRBJ1-1): GAGVSQSPRYKVAKRGQDVALRCDPISGHVSLFWYQQALGQGPEFLTYFQNEAQLDKSGLPSDRFFAERPEGSVSTLKIQRTQQEDSAVYLCASSLVAGNTEAFFGQGTRLTVV.

The chain joins TRBV6-6 to TRBJ1-1, with TRBD1 matching over 7 bases. The CDR3 totals 16 residues. Germline-derived CDR1 and CDR2 are MNHNY and SVGAGI (reference sequence). J was trimmed by 1 base and V by 6 bases; bases with no gene match: 11. The CDR3 DNA reads TGTGCCAGCAGAATTCTTACAGGGGCAGGGAACACTGAAGCTTTCTTT. It translates to CASRILTGAGNTEAFF.

This chain links TRBV4-2 with TRBJ1-3; the D gene is possibly TRBD1 (5 bases). V was clipped by 2 bases and J by 2 bases, with 19 bases between them. The CDR3 sequence is 18 residues long. Germline CDR1 LGHNA, CDR2 YNFKEQ. The CDR3, as DNA: TGTGCCAGCAGCCAATCAACCCGCGTGCGGGGGGCTGGAAACACCATATATTTT. Protein sequence: CASSQSTRVRGAGNTIYF.

The J gene is TRBJ2-7, the V gene TRBV6-4; D is uncertain. V dropped 6 bases and J dropped 2 bases, with 14 bases sitting between them. Germline CDR1 is MRHNA and CDR2 is SNTAGT. This CDR3 has 14 residues. CDR3 residues: CASRNKILPYEQYF. In DNA, the CDR3 is TGTGCCAGCAGAAACAAAATCCTACCCTACGAGCAGTACTTC.

V usage is TRBV5-5 and J usage is TRBJ1-1; a possible D gene is TRBD1 (6 bases). Germline assignment: CDR1 SGHKS and CDR2 YYEKEE (reference sequence). Between the trimmed V and J ends, which lost 4 bases and 1 base, there was a span of 14 bases. The CDR3 sequence is 15 residues long. DNA for the CDR3: TGTGCCAGCAGCCTAACCGGACAGAGGAACACTGAAGCTTTCTTT. Translated: CASSLTGQRNTEAFF.

The chain employs TRBV11-2 and TRBJ1-1; D unresolved. Looked up from germline, CDR1 is SGHAT and CDR2 is FQNNGV. This CDR3 spans 11 amino acids. The V gene lost 5 bases and the J gene lost 2 bases, with 3 bases spanning the gap. CDR3 sequence reads: CASSPNTEAFF. The CDR3 DNA reads TGTGCCAGCAGCCCCAACACTGAAGCTTTCTTT.

The chain links TRBV5-1 to TRBJ2-2; the D gene could be TRBD1 or TRBD2 (5 bases each). The CDR3 covers 14 residues. Trimming pared 10 bases from V and 0 bases from J, leaving 13 bases between. Germline CDR1 reads SGHRS; CDR2 reads YFSETQ. CDR3 in DNA: TGCGCCGCCGGGGACGCCCCGAACACCGGGGAGCTGTTTTTT. Residues: CAAGDAPNTGELFF.

On this clone itself: This specimen includes other DNA sequences encoding the same CDR3. This sequence joins TRBV6-5 and TRBJ1-4; perhaps TRBD1 as D (5 bases). The CDR3 covers 14 residues. Trimming cost V 2 bases and J 6 bases, with 10 bases left between them. CDR1 and CDR2 (germline): MNHEY, SVGAGI. The CDR3 sequence: CASSYLGGDEKLFF. In DNA form, the CDR3 reads TGTGCCAGCAGTTACCTGGGAGGGGATGAAAAACTGTTTTTT.

The V gene is TRBV19, the J gene TRBJ1-2; TRBD1 is a possible D gene (6 bases). The CDR3 loop spans 14 amino acids. Trimming took off 10 bases at V and 2 bases at J, with 17 bases between the two ends. The germline V gene has CDR1 LNHDA and CDR2 SQIVND (reference sequence). The CDR3 is CATRGRGSNYGYTF. Written as DNA, the CDR3 is TGTGCCACGAGAGGGAGGGGGAGCAACTATGGCTACACCTTC.

V is TRBV5-1 and J is TRBJ2-5; tentatively, D is TRBD1 or TRBD2 (5 bases each). This CDR3 is 14 amino acids long. From germline, CDR1 is SGHRS and CDR2 YFSETQ. V lost 3 bases and J 7 bases, leaving 16 bases between the germline ends. Written as DNA, the CDR3 is TGCGCCAGCAGCTCAGGACGGGGCCAGGGGACCCAGTACTTC. As protein: CASSSGRGQGTQYF. Full variable domain (rest looked up from reference TRBV5-1 and TRBJ2-5): KAGVTQTPRYLIKTRGQQVTLSCSPISGHRSVSWYQQTPGQGLQFLFEYFSETQRNKGNFPGRFSGRQFSNSRSEMNVSTLELGDSALYLCASSSGRGQGTQYFGPGTRLLVL.

The V and J genes are TRBV7-3 and TRBJ2-7; 9 bases fit TRBD1. Germline V gene data show CDR1 as SGHTA and CDR2 as FQGTGA. J lost 2 bases, V lost 5 bases, and 4 bases had no gene match. The CDR3 spans 14 residues. CDR3 residues: CASSMTGGPYEQYF. The CDR3 nucleotides read TGTGCCAGCAGCATGACAGGGGGACCCTACGAGCAGTACTTC.

The genes are TRBV5-1 and TRBJ1-1, with 8 bases identical to TRBD1. The CDR3 extends over 15 amino acids. Losses at the gene ends were 2 bases for V and 5 bases for J; bases not matched to a gene: 8. The germline gives CDR1 SGHRS, CDR2 YFSETQ. The CDR3 reads CASSFTGGSKTEAFF. The CDR3 DNA reads TGCGCCAGCAGCTTCACAGGGGGTTCCAAGACTGAAGCTTTCTTT.